This T cell receptor beta chain was sequenced for a study of beta chain features in type 1 diabetes. Every bit of the isolated RNA underwent reverse transcription, so sequencing read expressed TCRB transcripts. About 3.6 million reads were obtained on average from naive, central memory and regulatory T cell samples. Generated by immunoSEQ multiplex PCR, the TCRdb table keeps only in-frame clones and is missing some. The sample lists more than 150,000 clones, more than 9.5% occurring once. Remarks on this clone: As yet, its antigen is unknown.

Findings and caveats of the study: TCRB CDR3s from Type 1 diabetes patients were moderately but significantly shorter in all four CD4+ subsets. Cells that show high TCR expression could be over-represented by cDNA sequencing. A greater similarity of naive, central memory and Treg TCRB repertoires was seen among patients than among healthy donors.

Deletions cut 4 bases from V and 1 base from J, with 5 bases between. CDR3 length: 12 amino acids. From germline, CDR1 is SGDLS and CDR2 YYNGEE. This sequence was found in a man aged 18 to 30 in good health. Sequenced sample: central memory CD4+ T cells from blood. The J gene is TRBJ1-1, the V gene TRBV9; D is unresolved. The CDR3 loop is CASSLSNTEAFF. In nucleotides, the CDR3 is TGTGCCAGCAGCCTCTCGAACACTGAAGCTTTCTTT. Using reference TRBV9 and TRBJ1-1 for the parts outside the CDR3, the full variable domain is DSGVTQTPKHLITATGQRVTLRCSPRSGDLSVYWYQQSLDQGLQFLIQYYNGEERAKGNILERFSAQQFPDLHSELNLSSLELGDSALYFCASSLSNTEAFFGQGTRLTVV.